This TCR beta chain originates from a study of cytomegalovirus exposure and HLA in healthy donors. In the study overall: Ancestry clustering placed 81% of around 400 genotyped donors in the Caucasian-associated cluster.

PCR involved 60 Vbeta and 13 Jbeta primers. This table comes from immunoSEQ multiplex PCR, and its TCRdb copy is limited to in-frame clones, with some not included. Found here are about 170,000 clones, about 80% of them singletons; the top ten hold about 2.1%. Germline V gene sequence: CDR1 SGHRS, CDR2 YFSETQ. The V gene lost 0 bases and the J gene lost 3 bases, with 37 bases spanning the gap. This CDR3 is built from 24 residues. Input material: PBMCs. The chain has TRBV5-1 and TRBJ2-1, with TRBD1 as a possible D gene (10 bases). This receptor was obtained from a woman aged 25-40 years in good health and CMV-seropositive. The DNA of the CDR3 is TGCGCCAGCAGCTTGGGGGACAGGGGTGGAGAGAGCGGGGGGCCCCCACTGATCTACAATGAGCAGTTCTTC. It specifies CASSLGDRGGESGGPPLIYNEQFF.